This T cell receptor (beta chain) was observed in a study of T cells in Graves' hyperthyroidism and ophthalmopathy. Study context: Before any treatment, at initial diagnosis, peripheral blood was collected.

The CDR3 loop spans 16 amino acids. The V gene lost 2 bases and the J gene lost 1 base, with 14 bases spanning the gap. The study, taken as a whole, reports: Before onset, by a median of approximately 6.2 months, the model predicted ophthalmopathy.

Comments on this clonotype: Its target is not known.

RNA transcripts were the template for amplifying TCR beta CDR3 regions. HTBI primers drove first-round RT-PCR of the TCR CDR3. TCRdb reprocessed the multiplex PCR reads via MiXCR and lists one record per CDR3 protein. Of under 750,000 distinct CDR3 sequences in the sample, roughly a sixth were seen once. The study based diagnoses on clinical symptoms, serum thyroxine and TRAb, thyroid ultrasound and orbital computed tomography. The authors obtained PBMCs from 10 ml of fresh peripheral blood. Sequencing was carried out using blood. The clonotype was recovered from a woman between 50 and 59 years old with Graves' hyperthyroidism that later progressed to Graves' ophthalmopathy. The gene calls are TRBV12-3 or TRBV12-4 and TRBJ2-5; TRBD1 might be the D (5 bases). CDR3 nucleotides: TGTGCCAGCAGTTTAAGCCTAGGGGCCAGCCAAGAGACCCAGTACTTC. Translation: CASSLSLGASQETQYF.